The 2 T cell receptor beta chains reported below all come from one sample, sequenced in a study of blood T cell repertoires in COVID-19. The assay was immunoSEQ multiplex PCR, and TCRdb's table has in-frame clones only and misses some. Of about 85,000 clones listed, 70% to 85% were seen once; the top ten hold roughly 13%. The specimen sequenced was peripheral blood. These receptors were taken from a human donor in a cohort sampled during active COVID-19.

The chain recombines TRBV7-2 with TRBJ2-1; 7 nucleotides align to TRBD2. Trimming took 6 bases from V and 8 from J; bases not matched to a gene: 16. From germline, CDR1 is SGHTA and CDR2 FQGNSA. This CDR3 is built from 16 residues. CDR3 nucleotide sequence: TGTGCCAGCAGTAAATCCGGGACGGGGGGTGCCCATGAGCAGTTCTTC. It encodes CASSKSGTGGAHEQFF.

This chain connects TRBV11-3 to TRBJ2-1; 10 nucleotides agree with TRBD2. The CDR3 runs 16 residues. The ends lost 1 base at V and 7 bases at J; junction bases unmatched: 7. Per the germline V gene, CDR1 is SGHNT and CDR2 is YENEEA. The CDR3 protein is CASSLGGTSVRNEQFF. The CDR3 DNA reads TGTGCCAGCAGCTTAGGGGGGACTAGCGTCCGAAATGAGCAGTTCTTC.